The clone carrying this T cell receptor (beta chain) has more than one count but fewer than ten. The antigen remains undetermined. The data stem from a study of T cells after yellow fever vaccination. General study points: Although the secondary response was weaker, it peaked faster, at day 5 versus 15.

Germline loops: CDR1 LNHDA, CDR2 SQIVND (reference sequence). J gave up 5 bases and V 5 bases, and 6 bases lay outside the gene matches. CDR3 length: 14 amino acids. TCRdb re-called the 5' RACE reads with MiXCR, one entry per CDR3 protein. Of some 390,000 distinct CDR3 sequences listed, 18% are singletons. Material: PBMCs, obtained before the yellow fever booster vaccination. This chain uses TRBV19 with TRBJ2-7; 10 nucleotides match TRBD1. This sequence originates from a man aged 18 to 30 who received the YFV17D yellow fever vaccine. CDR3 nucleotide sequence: TGTGCCAGTAGTCCCGGGACAGGGGTGAACGAGCAGTACTTC. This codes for CASSPGTGVNEQYF.